These 30 T cell receptor beta chains were sequenced from one sample in a study of early T cells in non-severe SARS-CoV-2 infection. TCRdb ran MiXCR on the 5' RACE reads and lists one entry per CDR3 protein. The profile covers about 97,000 distinct CDR3 sequences, with about an eighth appearing a single time and approximately 6% taken by the ten largest. The sequenced sample consisted of whole blood. These receptor sequences come from an adult who was a healthcare worker with PCR-confirmed SARS-CoV-2 infection or an uninfected control (not recorded which).

This clonotype was seen a handful of times. The CDR3 DNA follows: TGTGCCAGCGCCCAAGGGGTATGGACCGGGGAGCTGTTTTTT. Its translation is CASAQGVWTGELFF. The chain employs TRBV7-9 and TRBJ2-2; D might be TRBD1 (5 bases). The CDR3 runs to 14 residues. Trimming removed 8 bases at V and 5 bases at J, with 15 bases between. CDR1 SEHNR and CDR2 FQNEAQ come from the germline V gene (reference sequence). Combining the CDR3 with reference TRBV7-9 and TRBJ2-2 gives the whole variable domain DTGVSQNPRHKITKRGQNVTFRCDPISEHNRLYWYRQTLGQGPEFLTYFQNEAQLEKSRLLSDRFSAERPKGSFSTLEIQRTEQGDSAMYLCASAQGVWTGELFFGEGSRLTVL.

The CDR3 loop is CSATATNEKLFF. DNA for the CDR3: TGCAGTGCTACTGCAACTAATGAAAAACTGTTTTTT. V gene TRBV20-1 combines with J gene TRBJ1-4, with D uncertain. CDR3 length: 12 residues. Germline loops: CDR1 DFQATT, CDR2 SNEGSKA (reference sequence). V lost 4 bases and J 0 bases, leaving 3 bases between the germline ends.

On this clonotype: Possible read error: a much larger clone is one base away. The chain couples TRBV28 to TRBJ2-1; D unresolved. Germline V lookup: CDR1 MDHEN, CDR2 SYDVKM. V gave up 2 bases and J gave up 7 bases, with 15 bases separating them. The CDR3 has 15 amino acids. Here the CDR3 reads CASSLLTGGPNEQFF. CDR3 DNA: TGTGCCAGCAGTTTACTGACTGGCGGCCCTAATGAGCAGTTCTTC.

This clonotype was counted only a few times. The chain couples TRBV6-5 to TRBJ2-7; D remains ambiguous. Germline CDR1 MNHEY, CDR2 SVGAGI. The CDR3 consists of 13 residues. Trimming stripped 2 bases from V and 3 bases from J, with 8 bases between. CDR3 protein: CASSYRENYEQYF. CDR3 DNA: TGTGCCAGCAGTTACCGAGAAAACTACGAGCAGTACTTC.

This clonotype was recorded a few times. This chain links TRBV28 with TRBJ1-6; no firm D call. The CDR3 runs 14 residues. Trimming took off 3 bases at V and 7 bases at J, with 10 bases between the two ends. Per the germline V gene, CDR1 is MDHEN and CDR2 is SYDVKM. DNA of the CDR3: TGTGCCAGCAGTTTCGGCAGCTTGAATTCACCCCTCCACTTT. It translates to CASSFGSLNSPLHF.

This clonotype has ten or more counts. The rearrangement joins TRBV4-1 to TRBJ2-7, with 8 positions matching TRBD2. Germline V gene data show CDR1 as MGHRA and CDR2 as YSYEKL. V trimming: 1 base; J trimming: 7 bases; junction bases outside the gene matches: 6. The CDR3 sequence is 14 residues long. This CDR3 is CASSQGLASWEQYF. CDR3 sequence (DNA): TGCGCCAGCAGCCAAGGACTAGCGAGTTGGGAGCAGTACTTC.

This clonotype was detected a few times. V is TRBV7-6 and J is TRBJ2-2; 12 bases match TRBD2. CDR3 length: 17 residues. Trimming removed 1 base from V and 7 bases from J; junction bases left unmatched: 7. Germline CDR1 reads SGHVS; CDR2 reads FNYEAQ. The CDR3 bases are TGTGCCAGCAGCTTAGGACTAGCGGGAGTCTCCGGCGGGGAGCTGTTTTTT. Translated: CASSLGLAGVSGGELFF.

Only a few counts were recorded for this clonotype. The chain uses TRBV29-1 and TRBJ2-2, with no clear D. Between the trimmed V and J ends, which lost 3 bases and 0 bases, there was a span of 5 bases. The CDR3 totals 13 residues. Germline V gene lookup returns CDR1 SQVTM and CDR2 ANQGSEA. The CDR3 bases are TGCAGCGTTGATTTTTCGAACACCGGGGAGCTGTTTTTT. This encodes CSVDFSNTGELFF.

This clonotype was seen ten or more times. Germline is not matched at one junction end, which may reflect a read error. The gene calls are TRBV6-1 and TRBJ1-6; the D is unclear. CDR3 length: 15 residues. Germline V lookup: CDR1 MNHNS, CDR2 SASEGT. The CDR3 region is CASSELWGGNSPLHF. The CDR3, as DNA: TGTGCCAGCAGTGAATTGTGGGGTGGGAATTCACCCCTCCATTTT.

This clonotype was detected ten times or more. This chain links TRBV7-9 with TRBJ2-3; 8 nucleotides line up with TRBD2. Germline CDR1 reads SEHNR; CDR2 reads FQNEAQ (reference sequence). The CDR3 runs to 16 residues. V was pared by 4 bases and J by 2 bases, with 8 bases of the junction left unmatched. CDR3 sequence (DNA): TGTGCCAGCAGCTCCCTTGGACTAGCTCACACAGATACGCAGTATTTT. It codes for CASSSLGLAHTDTQYF.

This clonotype was seen a few times. The V gene is TRBV27, the J gene TRBJ2-7; D not certain. Germline values: CDR1 MNHEY, CDR2 SMNVEV (reference sequence). The CDR3 covers 14 residues. Trimming left V 5 bases short and J 4 bases short, with 15 bases between. CDR3 residues: CASSPLPTAYEQYF. CDR3 in DNA: TGTGCCAGCAGTCCTCTGCCGACCGCTTACGAGCAGTACTTC.

CDR3 residues: CASSSSGTRNTIYF. CDR3 in DNA: TGTGCCAGCAGCTCCTCCGGGACCCGAAACACCATATATTTT. The chain employs TRBV7-9 and TRBJ1-3; perhaps TRBD1 as D (5 bases). The V end lost 4 bases, the J end lost 5 bases, and 12 bases lay between the germline ends. Per germline, CDR1 SEHNR and CDR2 FQNEAQ (reference sequence). The CDR3 has 14 residues.

This clonotype was detected only a few times. V and J are TRBV7-2 and TRBJ2-3; tentative D call: TRBD1 (5 bases). Germline lookup yields CDR1 SGHTA and CDR2 FQGNSA. V was pared by 1 base and J by 2 bases, with 10 bases between. The CDR3 is 15 residues long. The CDR3 spells CASSLGTRSTDTQYF. In nucleotides, the CDR3 is TGTGCCAGCAGCTTAGGGACACGTTCCACAGATACGCAGTATTTT.

Ten or more counts support this clonotype. CDR3 loop: CAWSVHGYGYTF. The CDR3 region has the DNA TGTGCCTGGAGTGTACACGGCTATGGCTACACCTTC. The genes are TRBV30 and TRBJ1-2; unclear D gene. The V end lost 0 bases, the J end lost 4 bases, and 6 bases lay between the germline ends. CDR1 GTSNPN and CDR2 SVGIG come from the germline V gene (reference sequence). This CDR3 is built from 12 residues.

The chain has TRBV4-3 and TRBJ1-1; tentative D call: TRBD1 (5 bases). V was trimmed by 0 bases and J by 7 bases, leaving 15 bases between them. The CDR3 is made up of 15 amino acids. The germline V gene encodes CDR1 LGHNA and CDR2 YSLEER. CDR3 sequence reads: CASSQDLNRNFEAFF. The CDR3 region has the DNA TGCGCCAGCAGCCAAGATCTAAACAGGAACTTTGAAGCTTTCTTT.

The table lists this clonotype with many counts. The chain is built from TRBV15 and TRBJ2-5, with 8 bases lining up with TRBD1. Germline V lookup: CDR1 LNHNV, CDR2 YYDKDF (reference sequence). CDR3 length: 15 residues. V gave up 5 bases and J gave up 5 bases; unmatched junction bases: 10. DNA for the CDR3: TGTGCCACCAGCCGAGGAAGTGACAGGGGTGAGACCCAGTACTTC. Its translation: CATSRGSDRGETQYF.

This chain links TRBV7-8 with TRBJ2-1, with 8 bases lining up with TRBD2. CDR3 length equals 16 residues. Germline V gene lookup returns CDR1 SGHVS and CDR2 FQNEAQ. J was trimmed by 2 bases and V by 2 bases; bases with no gene match: 5. The CDR3 reads CASSLFGTSTYNEQFF. The CDR3 DNA is TGTGCCAGCAGCTTATTCGGGACTAGTACCTACAATGAGCAGTTCTTC.

This clonotype was recorded at least ten times. Here the CDR3 DNA reads TGTGCCAGCAGTCCCTCCGGACTAGCCAAAAACATTCAGTACTTC. This sequence encodes CASSPSGLAKNIQYF. This sequence joins TRBV28 and TRBJ2-4; a possible D gene is TRBD2 (5 bases). Germline CDR1 and CDR2: MDHEN and SYDVKM. The CDR3 totals 15 residues. V was pared by 5 bases and J by 0 bases, with 11 bases between.

A few counts support this clonotype. This chain joins TRBV5-6 and TRBJ2-3; D is unresolved. The CDR3 spans 16 residues. Trimming removed 4 bases at V and 5 bases at J, with 20 bases between. Germline assignment: CDR1 SGHDT and CDR2 YYEEEE. The CDR3 protein is CASSRYSRAEKDTQYF. The CDR3 bases are TGTGCCAGCAGCCGATACTCGAGAGCAGAGAAAGATACGCAGTATTTT. Combining the CDR3 with reference TRBV5-6 and TRBJ2-3 gives the whole variable domain DAGVTQSPTHLIKTRGQQVTLRCSPKSGHDTVSWYQQALGQGPQFIFQYYEEEERQRGNFPDRFSGHQFPNYSSELNVNALLLGDSALYLCASSRYSRAEKDTQYFGPGTRLTVL.

There are a few counts of this clonotype. The rearrangement joins TRBV12-3 or TRBV12-4 to TRBJ1-1; D gene uncertain. The germline V and J ends were trimmed by 5 bases and 10 bases, with 17 bases remaining between them. This CDR3 spans 13 amino acids. CDR3 bases: TGTGCCAGCAGTCCAATCGACCGTTTACGAGCTTTCTTT. Amino acid sequence: CASSPIDRLRAFF.

The chain combines TRBV28 with TRBJ1-1; D uncertain. The CDR3 extends over 11 amino acids. Per the germline V gene, CDR1 is MDHEN and CDR2 is SYDVKM. The germline V and J ends were trimmed by 5 bases and 5 bases, with 6 bases remaining between them. The CDR3 nucleotides are TGTGCCAGCAGTATGGGGACTGAAGCTTTCTTT. Protein: CASSMGTEAFF.

The chain is built from TRBV3-1 and TRBJ2-1, with D perhaps assigned TRBD1 or TRBD2 (5 bases each). The CDR3 covers 14 residues. Germline CDR1 LGHDT, CDR2 YNNKEL (reference sequence). The V end was cut by 1 base, the J end by 7 bases, with 11 bases between. The CDR3 region is CASSQVWDVNEQFF. Here the CDR3 DNA reads TGTGCCAGCAGCCAAGTTTGGGACGTTAATGAGCAGTTCTTC.

The V and J genes are TRBV6-6 and TRBJ1-5; D may be TRBD1 (6 bases). Germline V lookup: CDR1 MNHNY, CDR2 SVGAGI (reference sequence). This CDR3 is built from 16 residues. V lost 6 bases, J lost 3 bases, and 18 bases lay in between. The CDR3 sequence: CASSWANRDTNQPQHF. In DNA form, the CDR3 reads TGTGCCAGCAGCTGGGCCAACAGGGACACCAATCAGCCCCAGCATTTT.

This clonotype has only a few counts. The CDR3 here is CATSRRQGLHEQFF. The DNA of the CDR3 is TGTGCCACCAGCAGAAGACAGGGCTTGCATGAGCAGTTCTTC. The chain links TRBV15 to TRBJ2-1; 7 bases fit TRBD1. CDR1 is LNHNV and CDR2 is YYDKDF in the germline V gene (reference sequence). The CDR3 length is 14 residues. With 2 bases clipped from V and 8 bases from J, the junction kept 6 bases outside the gene matches.

This clonotype ranks as medium-sized. The chain links TRBV12-3 or TRBV12-4 to TRBJ2-7; D assignment may be TRBD1 or TRBD2 (5 bases each). The CDR3 covers 13 residues. Trimming stripped 1 base from V and 5 bases from J, with 9 bases between. The CDR3 DNA follows: TGTGCCAGCAGTTTAGGGCAGGGACACGAGCAGTACTTC. Translation: CASSLGQGHEQYF.

This clonotype occurred once. This sequence joins TRBV13 and TRBJ2-1; no firm D call. V was shortened by 2 bases and J by 7 bases, with 12 bases between the two germline ends. The CDR3 sequence is 14 residues long. Germline V gene data show CDR1 as PRHDT and CDR2 as FYEKMQ (reference sequence). The CDR3 DNA is TGTGCCAGCAGCTTAAGTTCTAGACGGAATGAGCAGTTCTTC. Protein sequence: CASSLSSRRNEQFF.

This clonotype has just a few counts. CDR3: CASSTMTGSQETQYF. CDR3 in DNA: TGTGCCAGCAGTACAATGACAGGGAGCCAAGAGACCCAGTACTTC. This chain connects TRBV6-5 to TRBJ2-5, with TRBD1 identical over 7 bases. V dropped 5 bases and J dropped 1; count of bases not matched to a gene: 7. The germline V gene has CDR1 MNHEY and CDR2 SVGAGI. The CDR3 totals 15 residues.

Many counts were recorded for this clonotype. This chain connects TRBV6-2 or TRBV6-3 to TRBJ2-1; D perhaps matches TRBD2 (5 bases). Per the germline V gene, CDR1 is MNHEY and CDR2 is SVGEGT. There are 15 residues in the CDR3. V lost 2 bases and J lost 0, with 8 bases in between. For the CDR3, the DNA is TGTGCCAGCAGTTACGCGGGCCGCTCCTACAATGAGCAGTTCTTC. Amino acids: CASSYAGRSYNEQFF.

The sample holds a few counts of this clonotype. J is TRBJ1-2 and V is TRBV18, with a possible D match to TRBD1 (5 bases). Germline values: CDR1 KGHSH, CDR2 LQKENI. This CDR3 region has 13 residues. The V and J ends lost 1 base and 8 bases respectively, with 11 bases between them. DNA of the CDR3: TGTGCCAGCTCACCACGGGCAGGGCAAGGCTACACCTTC. Protein product: CASSPRAGQGYTF.

This chain joins TRBV7-9 and TRBJ2-3; no firm D call. Germline CDR1 SEHNR, CDR2 FQNEAQ (reference sequence). This CDR3 region has 13 residues. Trimming removed 2 bases at V and 6 bases at J, with 9 bases between. The CDR3, as DNA: TGTGCCAGCAGCTTACGTTATGGGGATACGCAGTATTTT. This sequence encodes CASSLRYGDTQYF.